The present entry profiles one TCR beta chain with its context. Its antigen is not known. Per the germline V gene, CDR1 is SGDLS and CDR2 is YYNGEE. The V end was cut by 0 bases, the J end by 5 bases, with 12 bases between. There are 15 residues in the CDR3. With 60 Vbeta and 13 Jbeta primers, the PCR was carried out. Measured with immunoSEQ multiplex PCR; TCRdb has only the in-frame clones, and not every one. This sample carries 90,000 to 120,000 clones, 70% to 85% of them seen once, and the ten largest clones take more than 0.95%. The data are from a study of cytomegalovirus exposure and HLA in healthy donors. Study-level points and caveats: A later analysis linked a missense DCLRE1C variant to TCR beta V- and J-gene trimming. A later analysis showed TCR association rates differing by HLA locus, peaking at DRB1 and lowest at HLA-C. Investigators reported around 150 TCR beta chains as tied to cytomegalovirus. Later analysis identified several of the most significant clusters that appeared linked to common viral pathogens.

V usage is TRBV9 and J usage is TRBJ2-1, with D possibly being TRBD2 (6 bases). The specimen was PBMCs. The sequence derives from a woman aged 18-35 years in good health and CMV-seronegative. CDR3 DNA: TGTGCCAGCAGCGTAGAGGGACTCCGTCACAATGAGCAGTTCTTC. Its protein product is CASSVEGLRHNEQFF.